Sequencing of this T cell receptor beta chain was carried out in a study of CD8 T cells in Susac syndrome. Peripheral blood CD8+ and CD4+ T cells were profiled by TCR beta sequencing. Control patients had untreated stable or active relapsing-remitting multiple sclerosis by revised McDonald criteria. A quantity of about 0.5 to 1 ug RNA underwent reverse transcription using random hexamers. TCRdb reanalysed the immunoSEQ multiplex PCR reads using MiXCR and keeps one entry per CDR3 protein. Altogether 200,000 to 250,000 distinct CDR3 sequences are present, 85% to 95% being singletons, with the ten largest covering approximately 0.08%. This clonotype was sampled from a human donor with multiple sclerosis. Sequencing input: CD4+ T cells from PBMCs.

The CDR3 spells CASSLAGGAIYGYTF. The CDR3 nucleotides read TGTGCCAGCAGTTTAGCCGGGGGCGCGATCTATGGCTACACCTTC. The chain employs TRBV12-3 or TRBV12-4 and TRBJ1-2, with D perhaps TRBD1 (6 bases). The CDR3 totals 15 residues. With 0 bases removed from V and 4 bases from J, the gap between germline ends came to 12 bases.